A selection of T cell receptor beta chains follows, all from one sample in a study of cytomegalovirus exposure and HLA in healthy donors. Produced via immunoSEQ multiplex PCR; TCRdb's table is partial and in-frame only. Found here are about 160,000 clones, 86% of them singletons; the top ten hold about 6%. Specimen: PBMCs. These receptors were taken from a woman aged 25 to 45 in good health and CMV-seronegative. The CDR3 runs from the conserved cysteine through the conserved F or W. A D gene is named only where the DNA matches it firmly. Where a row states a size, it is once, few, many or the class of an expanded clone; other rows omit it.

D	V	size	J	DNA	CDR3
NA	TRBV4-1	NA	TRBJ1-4	TGCGCCAGCAGCGTCACCGCGGTACAGGGCGGGGAAAAACTGTTTTTT	CASSVTAVQGGEKLFF
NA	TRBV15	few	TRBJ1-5	TGTGCCACCAGCACCCAGGGTAGCAATCAGCCCCAGCATTTT	CATSTQGSNQPQHF
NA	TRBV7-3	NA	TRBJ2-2	TGTGCCAGCAGCTCCTGGGGGACGGAGAACACCGGGGAGCTGTTTTTT	CASSSWGTENTGELFF
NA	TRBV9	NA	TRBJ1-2	TGTGCCAGCAGCGTAGAGCAGGGGCCGAACTATGGCTACACCTTC	CASSVEQGPNYGYTF
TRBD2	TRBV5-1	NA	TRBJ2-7	TGCGCCAGCAGCCTTGATAGCGGGAGGTTCGGGGAGCAGTACTTC	CASSLDSGRFGEQYF
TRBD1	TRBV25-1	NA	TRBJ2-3	TGTGCCAGCAGTGAGACAGGGGGTAATACGCAGTATTTT	CASSETGGNTQYF
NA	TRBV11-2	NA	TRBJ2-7	TGTGCCAGCAGCTTATTAGAGCCAGCCTCCTACGAGCAGTACTTC	CASSLLEPASYEQYF
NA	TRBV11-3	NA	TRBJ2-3	TGTGCCAGCAGCTTCGGACTAAGGGATACGCAGTATTTT	CASSFGLRDTQYF
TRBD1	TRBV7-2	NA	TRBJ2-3	TGTGCCAGCAGCTCCTCCAGGGGGCGTGGAGATACGCAGTATTTT	CASSSSRGRGDTQYF
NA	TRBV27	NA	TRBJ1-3	TGTGCCAGCAGTTTATCGTGGACGCCTGGAAACACCATATATTTT	CASSLSWTPGNTIYF
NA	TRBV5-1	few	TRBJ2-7	TGCGCCAGCAGCTTAGCAGGGAGCTCCTACGAGCAGTACTTC	CASSLAGSSYEQYF
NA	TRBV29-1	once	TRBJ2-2	TGCAGCGTTTTAGGATCTAGTATCGGGGAGCTGTTTTTT	CSVLGSSIGELFF
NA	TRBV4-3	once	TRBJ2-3	TGCGCCAGCAGCTACCGACCTACAGATACGCAGTATTTT	CASSYRPTDTQYF
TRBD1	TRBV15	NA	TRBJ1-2	TGTGCCACCAGCAGCCCCGACCAGGGGGTTTGGAGTGGCTACACCTTC	CATSSPDQGVWSGYTF
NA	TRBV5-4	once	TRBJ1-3	TGTGCCAGCAGCTTGAACCGCCCGGGAAACACCATATATTTT	CASSLNRPGNTIYF
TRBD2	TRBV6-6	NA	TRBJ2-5	TGTGCCAGCAGCCTTATCACTAGCGGGGGGGCCCAGTACTTC	CASSLITSGGAQYF
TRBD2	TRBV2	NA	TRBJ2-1	TGTGCCAGCAGTGAATTTAGTAGCGGGGCCTACAATGAGCAGTTCTTC	CASSEFSSGAYNEQFF
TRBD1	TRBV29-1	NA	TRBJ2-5	TGCAGCGGTGGCGTTGGACAGGGAGGCGAGACCCAGTACTTC	CSGGVGQGGETQYF
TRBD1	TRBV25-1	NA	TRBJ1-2	TGTGCCAGCAGTGCACAGGGGTTTGGCTACACCTTC	CASSAQGFGYTF
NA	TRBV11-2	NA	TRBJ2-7	TGTGCCAGCAGCGGTCTGACTAGAACCTACGAGCAGTACTTC	CASSGLTRTYEQYF
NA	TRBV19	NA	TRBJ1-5	TGTGCCAGTAGTATCGTTGGTCAGGGCGGTCAGCCCCAGCATTTT	CASSIVGQGGQPQHF
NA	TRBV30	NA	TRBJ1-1	TGTGCCTGGAGCCACGGACGGTTCACTGAAGCTTTCTTT	CAWSHGRFTEAFF
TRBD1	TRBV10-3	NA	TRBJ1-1	TGTGCCATCAGGGACAGGGGTATGAACACTGAAGCTTTCTTT	CAIRDRGMNTEAFF
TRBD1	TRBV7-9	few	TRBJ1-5	TGTGCCAGCAGCTTGGCGACAGGGTATAGCAATCAGCCCCAGCATTTT	CASSLATGYSNQPQHF
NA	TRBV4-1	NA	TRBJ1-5	TGCGCCAGCAGCCAAGATCAAGCCAGGGAGGGTCAGCCCCAGCATTTT	CASSQDQAREGQPQHF
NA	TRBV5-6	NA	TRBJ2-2	TGTGCCAGCAGCTTGGACAGGTCCGGGTTCCGGGAGCTGTTTTTT	CASSLDRSGFRELFF
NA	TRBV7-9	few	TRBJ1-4	TGTGCCAGCAGCTTACAGGGTGAAAAACTGTTTTTT	CASSLQGEKLFF
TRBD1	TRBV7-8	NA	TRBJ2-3	TGTGCCAGCGGACAGGGAAGTACAGATACGCAGTATTTT	CASGQGSTDTQYF
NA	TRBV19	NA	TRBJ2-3	TGTGCCAGTAGTATAGTTGGAACAGATACGCAGTATTTT	CASSIVGTDTQYF
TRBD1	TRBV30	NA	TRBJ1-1	TGTGCCTGGAGCAAGACAGGGGGGGGGACTGAAGCTTTCTTT	CAWSKTGGGTEAFF
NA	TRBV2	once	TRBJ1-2	TGTGCCAGCAGTGAGGGGTTTGGCTATGGCTACACCTTC	CASSEGFGYGYTF
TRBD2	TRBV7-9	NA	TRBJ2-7	TGTGCCAGCAGCTTAGTAGCGGGGCCGAACTCCTACGAGCAGTACTTC	CASSLVAGPNSYEQYF
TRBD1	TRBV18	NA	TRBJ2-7	TGTGCCAGCTCAGACCGACAGGGCGACGAGCAGTACTTC	CASSDRQGDEQYF
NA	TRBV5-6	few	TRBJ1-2	TGTGCCAGCAGCTTGTGGGGCGGAGCTAACTATGGCTACACCTTC	CASSLWGGANYGYTF
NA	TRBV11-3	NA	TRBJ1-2	TGTGCCAGCAGGACAGTCTGGCATGGCTACACCTTC	CASRTVWHGYTF
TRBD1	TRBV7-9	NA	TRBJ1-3	TGTGCCAGCAGCTTCGGGTTAGGGACAGACACCATATATTTT	CASSFGLGTDTIYF
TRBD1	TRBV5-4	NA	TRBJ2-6	TGTGCCAGCCGTCGGGACAGCCTCTCTGGGGCCAACGTCCTGACTTTC	CASRRDSLSGANVLTF
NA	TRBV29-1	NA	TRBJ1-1	TGCAGCGTTGCTAGGGCTTTGGGTGTCACTGAAGCTTTCTTT	CSVARALGVTEAFF
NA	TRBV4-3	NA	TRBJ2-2	TGCGCCAGCAGCCAAAGAACCGGGGAGCTGTTTTTT	CASSQRTGELFF
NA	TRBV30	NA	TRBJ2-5	TGTGCCTGGAGTTTGGGGACATCTGAGACCCAGTACTTC	CAWSLGTSETQYF
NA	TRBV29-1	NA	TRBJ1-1	TGCAGCGTTGAAAAGGGTACGGGCACTGAAGCTTTCTTT	CSVEKGTGTEAFF
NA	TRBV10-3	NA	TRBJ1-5	TGTGCCATCAGTGAGTCGAGACAGAAAGTTAATCAGCCCCAGCATTTT	CAISESRQKVNQPQHF
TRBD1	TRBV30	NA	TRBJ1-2	TGTGCCTGGACCGGGACAGGAGGATATGGCTACACCTTC	CAWTGTGGYGYTF
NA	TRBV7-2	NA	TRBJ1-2	TGTGCCAGCAGCTCCCCCCGGCAAAATGGCTACACCTTC	CASSSPRQNGYTF
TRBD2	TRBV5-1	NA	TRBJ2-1	TGCGCCAGCAGCTTGGCGGCGGGAGATGTCAATGAGCAGTTCTTC	CASSLAAGDVNEQFF